The 2 T cell receptor beta chains given below trace back to one sample, sequenced in a study of blood T cells in healthy people across ages. Then a second PCR, running roughly 7 to 11 cycles, was carried out with a sample-barcoded 5' primer and a J-beta primer mix. Each CDR3 protein is one row after TCRdb ran MiXCR on the 5' RACE reads. The sample holds hundreds of thousands of distinct CDR3 sequences, 35% to 40% seen once. Source material: blood. These receptors were collected from a man between 18 and 35 years old in good health.

This sequence joins TRBV7-6 and TRBJ2-7; 8 nucleotides line up with TRBD1. The length of the CDR3 is 15 residues. Per the germline V gene, CDR1 is SGHVS and CDR2 is FNYEAQ. J was trimmed by 1 base and V by 5 bases; bases with no gene match: 7. CDR3 sequence reads: CASSRDRGFSYEQYF. In nucleotides, the CDR3 is TGTGCCAGCAGCCGAGACAGGGGATTTTCCTACGAGCAGTACTTC. Based on the CDR3 plus reference TRBV7-6 and TRBJ2-7, the full variable domain is GAGVSQSPRYKVTKRGQDVALRCDPISGHVSLYWYRQALGQGPEFLTYFNYEAQQDKSGLPNDRFSAERPEGSISTLTIQRTEQRDSAMYRCASSRDRGFSYEQYFGPGTRLTVT.

The rearrangement uses TRBV12-3 or TRBV12-4 and TRBJ1-5; D is possibly TRBD1 (5 bases). V was shortened by 4 bases and J by 3 bases, with 13 bases between the two germline ends. The CDR3 length is 15 residues. CDR3 in amino acids: CASSSGGALNQPQHF. The CDR3 DNA follows: TGTGCCAGCAGTTCGGGCGGGGCACTCAATCAGCCCCAGCATTTT.